Presented here are 12 T cell receptor beta chains from one specimen sequenced in a study of molecular identifiers for immune sequencing clone quantification. TCRdb reprocessed the PCR reads with MiXCR, giving one entry per CDR3 protein. The sample has about 500,000 distinct CDR3 sequences, about 26% seen once. Sequencing input: naive CD8+ T cells from blood, with Jurkat cell RNA spiked in. The subset is: FACS-sorted CD8+CD4-CCR7+CD45RA+ naive T cells. These receptor sequences come from a human donor in good health. Some libraries in this study had Jurkat cell RNA spiked in.

This clonotype occurred a few times. The chain joins TRBV19 to TRBJ1-1; D gene uncertain. Per germline, CDR1 LNHDA and CDR2 SQIVND (reference sequence). V lost 5 bases, J lost 10 bases, and 23 bases lay in between. This CDR3 comprises 15 residues. The CDR3 sequence: CASSDLPGDLHGAFF. In nucleotides, the CDR3 is TGTGCCAGTAGTGATCTACCGGGAGACCTACATGGAGCTTTCTTT.

The chain links TRBV4-2 to TRBJ2-5; 10 bases map to TRBD2. V shed 5 bases, J shed 1 base, and the junction held 7 bases outside the gene matches. Germline V gene lookup returns CDR1 LGHNA and CDR2 YNFKEQ. The CDR3 totals 16 residues. In nucleotides, the CDR3 is TGTGCCAGCAGCGCCCTAGCGGGAGTGTCCCAAGAGACCCAGTACTTC. It codes for CASSALAGVSQETQYF.

This clonotype was counted a few times. The V call is TRBV7-6, the J call TRBJ2-3; 11 bases are shared with TRBD2. This CDR3 is 18 amino acids long. The junction had 13 bases not matched to a gene; V was cut back by 5 bases and J by 3 bases. CDR1 is SGHVS, CDR2 FNYEAQ, per germline. The CDR3, as DNA: TGTGCCAGCAGCGCGACAATACTGAGACTAGCGGGAACAGATACGCAGTATTTT. Its translation: CASSATILRLAGTDTQYF.

The chain employs TRBV10-2 and TRBJ2-7; 8 nucleotides agree with TRBD2. The CDR3 spans 13 residues. Per germline, CDR1 WSHSY and CDR2 SAAADI. The V segment lost 8 bases and the J segment 4 bases; nucleotides outside the gene matches: 7. CDR3 in DNA: TGCGCCAGCTCCGGGAGGGCCTATTACGAGCAGTACTTC. It specifies CASSGRAYYEQYF.

CDR3 nucleotide sequence: TGTGCCAGCACCGCGGGACTAGCGGTCCAAGAGACCCAGTACTTC. This codes for CASTAGLAVQETQYF. This chain uses TRBV9 with TRBJ2-5, with 11 bases lining up with TRBD2. The germline CDR1 and CDR2 sequences are SGDLS and YYNGEE. The CDR3 is made up of 15 amino acids. V was clipped by 6 bases and J by 1 base; unmatched bases: 5.

This clonotype occurred a few times. CDR3 bases: TGTGCCAGCAGCCAAACAGGGTCAGGAAGCAATCAGCCCCAGCATTTT. This gives the protein CASSQTGSGSNQPQHF. V usage is TRBV25-1 and J usage is TRBJ1-5; tentatively, D is TRBD1 (6 bases). Per germline, CDR1 MGHDK and CDR2 SYGVNS. V shed 6 bases and J shed 1 base, with 16 bases lying between them. This CDR3 is 16 amino acids long.

This clonotype appeared once. One end of the junction does not line up with germline, which may come from a read error. The rearrangement links TRBV16 to TRBJ2-7; D is uncertain. The CDR3 length is 16 residues. The V gene's germline CDR1 is KGHSY and CDR2 FQNENV. In DNA form, the CDR3 reads TGTGCCAGCAGCCAATCATGGACGGCGCTCTCCTACGAGCCGTACTTC. It translates to CASSQSWTALSYEPYF.

This clonotype was observed a few times. Sequence at one end of the junction differs from germline and may be a read error. This rearrangement joins TRBV30 to TRBJ2-7; D possibly corresponds to TRBD2 (6 bases). The germline CDR1 and CDR2 sequences are GTSNPN and SVGIG (reference sequence). The CDR3 loop spans 15 amino acids. The CDR3 is CARSVPRGNSYEQYF. The CDR3 DNA reads TGTGCCCGGAGTGTACCACGGGGGAACTCCTACGAGCAGTACTTC.

Concerning this clonotype itself: One end of the junction varies from germline; a read error may be responsible. V usage is TRBV6-5 and J usage is TRBJ1-3; D gene ambiguous. The germline CDR1 and CDR2 sequences are MNHEY and SVGAGI. The CDR3 runs 16 residues. CDR3 sequence: CASSYRFRSHGNAIYF. CDR3 in DNA: TGTGCCAGCAGTTACAGGTTCAGGTCCCATGGAAACGCCATATATTTT.

The table lists this clonotype with a few counts. The rearrangement joins TRBV4-3 to TRBJ2-3, with 8 bases that match TRBD2. Germline CDR1 and CDR2: LGHNA and YSLEER. Trimming took 1 base from V and 2 from J; bases not matched to a gene: 11. The CDR3 consists of 18 residues. In nucleotides, the CDR3 is TGCGCCAGCAGCCAAGCCCTAACGGGACTAGAGGTCACAGATACGCAGTATTTT. Translating it yields CASSQALTGLEVTDTQYF.

In its sample, this clonotype was seen a few times. This rearrangement joins TRBV6-2 or TRBV6-3 to TRBJ2-7, with 11 bases aligning to TRBD1. After removal of 0 bases from V and 0 bases from J, the junction contained 13 bases not matched to a gene. The CDR3 runs to 20 residues. Germline CDR1 MNHEY, CDR2 SVGEGT. CDR3 region: CASSYSLLRDRGESSYEQYF. CDR3 DNA: TGTGCCAGCAGTTACTCGCTACTCCGGGACAGGGGGGAGAGCTCCTACGAGCAGTACTTC.

The gene calls are TRBV18 and TRBJ2-7; D remains unclear. The CDR3 contains 16 residues. Germline lookup yields CDR1 KGHSH and CDR2 LQKENI. Trimming cost V 0 bases and J 6 bases, with 18 bases left between them. CDR3 sequence reads: CASSPPYGVVFSEQYF. Here the CDR3 DNA reads TGTGCCAGCTCACCACCTTATGGGGTAGTGTTCAGCGAGCAGTACTTC.